The entry that follows covers one T cell receptor beta chain sequence. The junction and the germline gene differ at one end; a read error may be behind it. The sample belongs to a study of blood T cell repertoires in COVID-19. The wider study: The United States, Italy and Spain supplied acute and convalescent COVID-19 samples.

Germline CDR1 KGHSH, CDR2 LQKENI. There are 13 residues in the CDR3. Authors' data handling: Reference gene primer amplification yielded estimated nucleated cell counts. TCRdb keeps only in-frame clones here, not all; method: immunoSEQ multiplex PCR. The DNA gave D and trimming, while V, J and clone size come from that table. The sample lists about 180,000 clones, roughly nine tenths occurring once. Source material: peripheral blood. The clonotype comes from a man aged 65 to 79 with active or convalescent COVID-19. The gene calls are TRBV18 and TRBJ2-7; a weak D match, TRBD1 (5 bases). The CDR3 sequence: CASAPRAGSEQYF. CDR3 sequence (DNA): TGTGCCAGCGCACCAAGGGCAGGGTCTGAGCAGTACTTC.